What follows is one TCR beta chain and its context. As yet, its antigen is unknown. Germline CDR1 is LNHNV and CDR2 is YYDKDF (reference sequence). This CDR3 is built from 20 residues. The junction had 17 bases not matched to a gene; V was cut back by 2 bases and J by 3 bases. From the RT-PCR reads, TCRdb called clonotypes with MiXCR, one entry per CDR3 protein. The sample carries 550,000 to 650,000 distinct CDR3 sequences, approximately 12% recorded once. This record belongs to a study of response to subunit inactivated influenza vaccine. Whole-study results and caveats: Authors suggested that a seasonal influenza vaccination recruits few new T cells each time.

V usage is TRBV15 and J usage is TRBJ2-5; TRBD2 matches 11 bases. The specimen comprised PBMCs from blood, sampled on the day of vaccination. The receptor's source is a man aged 50 to 60 who received an inactivated influenza vaccine. CDR3 protein: CATSRTPILAGVGWEETQYF. CDR3 DNA: TGTGCCACCAGCAGAACTCCTATACTAGCGGGAGTGGGATGGGAAGAGACCCAGTACTTC. Full variable domain (remainder filled in from reference TRBV15 and TRBJ2-5): DAMVIQNPRYQVTQFGKPVTLSCSQTLNHNVMYWYQQKSSQAPKLLFHYYDKDFNNEADTPDNFQSRRPNTSFCFLDIRSPGLGDTAMYLCATSRTPILAGVGWEETQYFGPGTRLLVL.